This T cell receptor (beta chain) emerged from a study of blood T cell repertoires in COVID-19. The data were produced by immunoSEQ multiplex PCR, yet TCRdb's version contains in-frame clones alone and is incomplete. This repertoire shows about 53,000 clones, over 70% found once; its top ten account for more than 13%. V shed 6 bases, J shed 4 bases, and the junction held 0 bases outside the gene matches. The CDR3 is 12 residues long. This chain uses TRBV12-3 or TRBV12-4 with TRBJ2-5; 9 bases line up with TRBD1. The sequenced material came from peripheral blood. The TCR was taken from a human donor with active or convalescent COVID-19. The donor label of this sample is uncertain. CDR3 protein: CASRGQGETQYF. CDR3 coding DNA: TGTGCCAGCAGGGGACAGGGAGAGACCCAGTACTTC.